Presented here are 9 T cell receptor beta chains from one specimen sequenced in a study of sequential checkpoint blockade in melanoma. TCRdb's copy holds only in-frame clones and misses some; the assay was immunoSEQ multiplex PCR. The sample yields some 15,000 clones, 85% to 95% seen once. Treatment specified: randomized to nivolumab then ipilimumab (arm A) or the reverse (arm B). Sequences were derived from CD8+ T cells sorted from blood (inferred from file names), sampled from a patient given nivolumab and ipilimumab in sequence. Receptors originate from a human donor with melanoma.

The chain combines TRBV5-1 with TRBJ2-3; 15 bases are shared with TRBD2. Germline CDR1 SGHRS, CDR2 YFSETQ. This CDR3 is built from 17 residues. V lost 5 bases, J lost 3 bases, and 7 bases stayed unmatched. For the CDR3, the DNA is TGCGCCAGCAGGTCCGGACTAGCGGGAGGGTGGACAGATACGCAGTATTTT. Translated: CASRSGLAGGWTDTQYF.

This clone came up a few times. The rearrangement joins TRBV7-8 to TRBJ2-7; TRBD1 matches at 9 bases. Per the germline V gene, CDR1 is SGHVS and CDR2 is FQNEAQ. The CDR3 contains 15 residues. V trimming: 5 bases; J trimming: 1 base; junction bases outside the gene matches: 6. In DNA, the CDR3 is TGTGCCAGCAGCAAGGGACAGGGCCCGTCCTACGAGCAGTACGTC. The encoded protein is CASSKGQGPSYEQYV.

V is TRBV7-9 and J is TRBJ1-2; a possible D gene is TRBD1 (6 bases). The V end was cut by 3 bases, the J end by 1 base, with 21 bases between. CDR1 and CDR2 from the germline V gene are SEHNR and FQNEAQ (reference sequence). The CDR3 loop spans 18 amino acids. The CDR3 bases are TGTGCCAGCAGCTTGCCCCGGTACAGGGACCTTCATAACTATGGCTACACCTTC. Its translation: CASSLPRYRDLHNYGYTF.

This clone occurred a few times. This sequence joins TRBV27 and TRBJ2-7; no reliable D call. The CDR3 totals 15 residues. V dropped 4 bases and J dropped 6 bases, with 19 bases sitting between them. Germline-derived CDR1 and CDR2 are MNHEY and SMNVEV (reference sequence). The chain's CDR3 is CASSSDFGPSSEQYF. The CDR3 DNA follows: TGTGCCAGCAGTTCCGATTTTGGTCCCTCTAGCGAGCAGTACTTC.

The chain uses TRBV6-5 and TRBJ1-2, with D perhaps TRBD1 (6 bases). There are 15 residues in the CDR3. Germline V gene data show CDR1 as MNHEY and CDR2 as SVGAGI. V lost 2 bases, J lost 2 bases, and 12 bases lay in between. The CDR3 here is CASSYGGPGNYGYTF. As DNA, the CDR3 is TGTGCCAGCAGTTACGGGGGCCCCGGAAACTATGGCTACACCTTC.

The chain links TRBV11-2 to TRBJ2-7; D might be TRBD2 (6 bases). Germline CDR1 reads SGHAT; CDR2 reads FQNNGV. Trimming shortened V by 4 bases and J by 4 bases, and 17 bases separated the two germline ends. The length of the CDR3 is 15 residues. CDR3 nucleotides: TGTGCCAGCAGCTGGTCCACGGGAGAAAATTACGAGCAGTACTTC. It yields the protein CASSWSTGENYEQYF.

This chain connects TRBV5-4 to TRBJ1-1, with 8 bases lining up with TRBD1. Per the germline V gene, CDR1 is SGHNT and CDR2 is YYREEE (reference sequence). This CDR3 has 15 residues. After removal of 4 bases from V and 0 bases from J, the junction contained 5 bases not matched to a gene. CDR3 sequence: CASSRSGGLNTEAFF. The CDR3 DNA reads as TGTGCCAGCAGCCGTTCAGGGGGCTTGAACACTGAAGCTTTCTTT.

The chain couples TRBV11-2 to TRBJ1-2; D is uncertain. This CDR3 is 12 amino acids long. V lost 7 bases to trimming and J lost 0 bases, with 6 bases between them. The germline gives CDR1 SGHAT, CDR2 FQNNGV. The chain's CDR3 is CASTQTNYGYTF. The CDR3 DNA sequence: TGTGCCAGCACCCAAACTAACTATGGCTACACCTTC.

The CDR3 protein is CASSYAPGGYEQYF. CDR3 DNA sequence: TGTGCCAGCAGTTACGCCCCAGGGGGCTACGAGCAGTACTTC. The rearrangement uses TRBV6-6 and TRBJ2-7; 7 nucleotides match TRBD1. Looked up from germline, CDR1 is MNHNY and CDR2 is SVGAGI (reference sequence). After removal of 2 bases from V and 3 bases from J, the junction contained 4 bases not matched to a gene. The CDR3 has 14 residues.